This entry describes one T cell receptor beta chain. The target antigen is unknown. Germline assignment: CDR1 MNHEY and CDR2 SMNVEV (reference sequence). This CDR3 is 15 amino acids long. Trimming removed 2 bases from V and 0 bases from J, with 11 bases in between. The repertoire was sequenced with immunoSEQ multiplex PCR; TCRdb's copy has only in-frame clones and lacks some. The sample includes about 200,000 clones, around 90% of them seen just once. The donors were in the roughly 120-subject validation cohort, distinct from the roughly 700-subject first cohort. These data come from a study of cytomegalovirus exposure and HLA in healthy donors. Findings of the study overall: A few chains tied to CMV proved CMV antigen-specific in vitro.

The clonotype originates from a woman under 30 in good health and CMV-seropositive. The sample was PBMCs. The V gene is TRBV27, the J gene TRBJ2-7; a weak D match, TRBD2 (5 bases). Here the CDR3 reads CASSLTPAGSYEQYF. The CDR3 bases are TGTGCCAGCAGTTTAACCCCGGCGGGCTCCTACGAGCAGTACTTC.